This TCR beta chain came from a study of radiation and T cells in renal cell carcinoma. Study in general: Nephrectomy followed 15 Gy stereotactic body radiation by 4 weeks.

Per the germline V gene, CDR1 is LGHNA and CDR2 is YSLEER. The CDR3 extends over 17 amino acids. Trimming took off 4 bases at V and 4 bases at J, with 22 bases between the two ends. Whole-study findings and limits: In blood, top tumor clones expanded by 2 weeks, shrinking by 4.

Comments on this clone: Antigen specificity is unknown.

The sample's time point: blood 2 weeks post-SBRT. The treatment: 15 Gy SBRT to primary tumor, nephrectomy 4 weeks later. Blood was sampled at baseline, 2 weeks and 4 weeks after SBRT. Using immunoSEQ multiplex PCR, the repertoire was profiled, and TCRdb retains in-frame clones only, with some absent. The sample consists of 70,000 to 90,000 clones, 65% to 90% of them appearing once. Sample: blood, taken from a patient whose treatment included radiotherapy and nephrectomy. The genes are TRBV4-3 and TRBJ1-2; tentative D call: TRBD1 (5 bases). The receptor was isolated from a woman between 45 and 65 years old with renal cell carcinoma. The CDR3 bases are TGCGCCAGCAGCCCTACTCGGACGGGGGACCTGATCTATGGCTACACCTTC. Translating it yields CASSPTRTGDLIYGYTF.